The 7 T cell receptor beta chains below come from one sample, sequenced in a study of T-cell reconstitution after alpha-beta-depleted transplantation in children. For TCRbeta, the library was prepared with unique molecular identifiers. TCRdb processed the PCR reads anew with MiXCR; each CDR3 protein has one entry. The repertoire holds 600,000 to 800,000 distinct CDR3 sequences, with over 10% as singletons. The starting material was PBMCs, obtained before TCRalphabeta/CD19-depleted stem cell transplant. These receptors all stem from a girl aged 2-10 years with congenital amegakaryocytic thrombocytopenia, due to receive a stem cell transplant.

The rearrangement joins TRBV29-1 to TRBJ2-2; 13 positions match TRBD2. The trim removed 4 bases at V and 6 bases at J, leaving 5 bases unmatched. Germline CDR1 SQVTM, CDR2 ANQGSEA. The CDR3 is 15 residues long. The CDR3 loop reads CSVGTSGSTSGELFF. CDR3 DNA: TGCAGCGTTGGGACTAGCGGGAGCACATCCGGGGAGCTGTTTTTT.

This clonotype occurred a few times. This sequence joins TRBV29-1 and TRBJ2-5; 14 nucleotides agree with TRBD2. J was trimmed by 5 bases and V by 6 bases; bases with no gene match: 5. This CDR3 spans 14 amino acids. CDR1 and CDR2 (germline): SQVTM, ANQGSEA. The CDR3 loop is CSVPGLAGVETQYF. The CDR3 DNA follows: TGCAGCGTCCCGGGACTAGCGGGAGTTGAGACCCAGTACTTC.

This clonotype was counted many times. This CDR3 is CSAAPAGVLIGTDTQYF. Here the CDR3 DNA reads TGCAGTGCCGCGCCAGCGGGAGTCTTGATCGGGACAGATACGCAGTATTTT. This rearrangement joins TRBV20-1 to TRBJ2-3, with TRBD2 identical over 8 bases. V lost 6 bases and J lost 3; bases outside the gene matches: 17. This CDR3 comprises 17 residues. Looked up from germline, CDR1 is DFQATT and CDR2 is SNEGSKA (reference sequence).

The chain couples TRBV7-8 to TRBJ2-3; TRBD2 agrees at 14 bases. Per the germline V gene, CDR1 is SGHVS and CDR2 is FQNEAQ. The V segment lost 4 bases and the J segment 6 bases; nucleotides outside the gene matches: 3. The CDR3 is made up of 15 amino acids. The CDR3 is CASSYRLAGGDTQYF. The CDR3 DNA follows: TGTGCCAGCAGCTACAGACTAGCGGGAGGGGATACGCAGTATTTT.

The sample holds many counts of this clonotype. Germline is not matched at one junction end, which may reflect a read error. The CDR3 reads CSARGRGRTYEQYF. The CDR3 bases are TGCAGTGCGAGAGGACGGGGACGCACCTACGAGCAGTACTTC. The chain has TRBV20-1 and TRBJ2-7; D is perhaps TRBD1 or TRBD2 (5 bases each). CDR1 DFQATT and CDR2 SNEGSKA come from the germline V gene (reference sequence). The CDR3 extends over 14 amino acids.

The genes are TRBV7-3 and TRBJ2-1; the D gene is possibly TRBD2 (6 bases). The germline V gene encodes CDR1 SGHTA and CDR2 FQGTGA. V was shortened by 2 bases and J by 5 bases, with 10 bases between the two germline ends. CDR3 length equals 14 residues. CDR3 sequence: CASSLSGEDNEQFF. CDR3 nucleotides: TGTGCCAGCAGCTTATCGGGGGAAGACAATGAGCAGTTCTTC.

Regarding this clonotype: The junction and the germline gene differ at one end; a read error may be behind it. This chain connects TRBV10-3 to TRBJ1-2; 12 nucleotides agree with TRBD1. The CDR3 has 14 residues. Germline V gene sequence: CDR1 ENHRY, CDR2 SYGVKD. The CDR3 DNA reads as TGTGCCAATTACCCGGGACAGGGGGCCCATGGCGACACCTTC. Its translation: CANYPGQGAHGDTF.